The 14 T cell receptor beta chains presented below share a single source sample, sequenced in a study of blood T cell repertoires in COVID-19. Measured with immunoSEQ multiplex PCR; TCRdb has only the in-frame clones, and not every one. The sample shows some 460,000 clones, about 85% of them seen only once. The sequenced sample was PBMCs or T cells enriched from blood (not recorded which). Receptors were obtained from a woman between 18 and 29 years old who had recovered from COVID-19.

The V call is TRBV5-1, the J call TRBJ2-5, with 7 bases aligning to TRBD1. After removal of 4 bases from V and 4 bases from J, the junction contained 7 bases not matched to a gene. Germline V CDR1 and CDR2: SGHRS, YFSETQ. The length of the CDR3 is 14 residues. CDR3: CASSPTGVGETQYF. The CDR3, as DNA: TGCGCCAGCAGCCCTACAGGGGTGGGAGAGACCCAGTACTTC. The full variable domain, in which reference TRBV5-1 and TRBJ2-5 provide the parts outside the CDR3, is KAGVTQTPRYLIKTRGQQVTLSCSPISGHRSVSWYQQTPGQGLQFLFEYFSETQRNKGNFPGRFSGRQFSNSRSEMNVSTLELGDSALYLCASSPTGVGETQYFGPGTRLLVL.

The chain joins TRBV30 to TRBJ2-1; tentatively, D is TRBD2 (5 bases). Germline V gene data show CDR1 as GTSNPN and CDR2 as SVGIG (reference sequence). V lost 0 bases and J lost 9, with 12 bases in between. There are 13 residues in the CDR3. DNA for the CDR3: TGTGCCTGGAGTGTAAATGTTCGGGGTGAGCAGTTCTTC. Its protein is CAWSVNVRGEQFF. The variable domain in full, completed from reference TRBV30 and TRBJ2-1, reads SQTIHQWPATLVQPVGSPLSLECTVEGTSNPNLYWYRQAAGRGLQLLFYSVGIGQISSEVPQNLSASRPQDRQFILSSKKLLLSDSGFYLCAWSVNVRGEQFFGPGTRLTVL.

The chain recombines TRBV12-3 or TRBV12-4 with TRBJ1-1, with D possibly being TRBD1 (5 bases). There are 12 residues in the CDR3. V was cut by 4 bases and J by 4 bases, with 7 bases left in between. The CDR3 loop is CASSSGFTEAFF. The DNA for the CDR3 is TGTGCCAGCAGTTCAGGGTTCACTGAAGCTTTCTTT.

CDR3 DNA: TGTGCCAGCAGCCAAGTCTCGCGCGGGGGCCCTCAAAAGGACACCGGGGAGCTGTTTTTT. Translating gives CASSQVSRGGPQKDTGELFF. V is TRBV3-1 (or the pseudogene TRBV3-2) and J is TRBJ2-2; a possible D gene is TRBD2 (7 bases). The CDR3 totals 20 residues. Between the trimmed V and J ends, which lost 1 base and 3 bases, there was a span of 24 bases. CDR1 is LGHDT and CDR2 is YNNKEL in the germline V gene (reference sequence).

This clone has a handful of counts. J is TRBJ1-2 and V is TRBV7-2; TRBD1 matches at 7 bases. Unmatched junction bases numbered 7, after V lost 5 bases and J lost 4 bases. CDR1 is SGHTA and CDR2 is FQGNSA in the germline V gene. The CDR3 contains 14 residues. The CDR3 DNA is TGTGCCAGCAGCCCTTGGGGACAGTCCTATGGCTACACCTTC. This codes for CASSPWGQSYGYTF.

The CDR3 here is CASSLAPGNHQETQYF. The DNA of the CDR3 is TGTGCCAGCAGCTTAGCCCCGGGTAACCACCAAGAGACCCAGTACTTC. V and J are TRBV7-2 and TRBJ2-5; no clear D. V gave up 0 bases and J gave up 0 bases, with 11 bases separating them. CDR3 length: 16 amino acids. Germline CDR1 reads SGHTA; CDR2 reads FQGNSA.

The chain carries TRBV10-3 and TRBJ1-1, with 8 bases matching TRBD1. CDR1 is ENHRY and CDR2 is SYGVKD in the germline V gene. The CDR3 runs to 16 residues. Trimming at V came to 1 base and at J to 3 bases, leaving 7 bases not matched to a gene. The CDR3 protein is CAISEYSGGQHTEAFF. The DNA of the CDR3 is TGTGCCATCAGTGAGTACTCAGGGGGCCAGCACACTGAAGCTTTCTTT.

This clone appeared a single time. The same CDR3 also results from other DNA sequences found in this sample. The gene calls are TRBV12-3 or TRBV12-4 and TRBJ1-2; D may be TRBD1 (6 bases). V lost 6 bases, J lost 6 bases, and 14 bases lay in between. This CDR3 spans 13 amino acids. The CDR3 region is CASSLDRAHGYTF. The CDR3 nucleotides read TGTGCCAGCAGCCTGGACAGAGCTCATGGCTACACCTTC.

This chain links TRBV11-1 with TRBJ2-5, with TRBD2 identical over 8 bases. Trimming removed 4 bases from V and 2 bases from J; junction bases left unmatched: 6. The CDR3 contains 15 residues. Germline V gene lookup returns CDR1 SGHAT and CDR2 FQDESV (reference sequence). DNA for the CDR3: TGTGCCAGCAGCTCTACTAGCGGAGATCAAGAGACCCAGTACTTC. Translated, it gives CASSSTSGDQETQYF.

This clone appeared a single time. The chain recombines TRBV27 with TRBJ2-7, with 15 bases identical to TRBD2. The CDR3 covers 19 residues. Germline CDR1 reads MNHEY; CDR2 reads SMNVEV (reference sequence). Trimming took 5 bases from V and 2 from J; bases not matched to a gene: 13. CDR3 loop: CASSTIPSRTSGGAYEQYF. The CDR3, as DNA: TGTGCCAGCAGTACAATACCTAGTCGGACTAGCGGGGGGGCCTACGAGCAGTACTTC.

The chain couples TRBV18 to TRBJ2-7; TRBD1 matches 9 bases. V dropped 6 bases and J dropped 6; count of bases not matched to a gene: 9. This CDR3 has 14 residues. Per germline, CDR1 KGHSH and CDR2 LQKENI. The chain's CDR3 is CASSSGLDRGEQYF. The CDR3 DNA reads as TGTGCCAGCTCTTCTGGACTGGACAGGGGCGAGCAGTACTTC.

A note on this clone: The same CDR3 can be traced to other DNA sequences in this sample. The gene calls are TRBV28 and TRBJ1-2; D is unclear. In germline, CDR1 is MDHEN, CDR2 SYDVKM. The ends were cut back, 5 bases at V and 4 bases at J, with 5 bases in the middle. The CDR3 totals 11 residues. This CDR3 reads CASSPSYGYTF. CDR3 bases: TGTGCCAGCAGTCCGTCCTATGGCTACACCTTC.

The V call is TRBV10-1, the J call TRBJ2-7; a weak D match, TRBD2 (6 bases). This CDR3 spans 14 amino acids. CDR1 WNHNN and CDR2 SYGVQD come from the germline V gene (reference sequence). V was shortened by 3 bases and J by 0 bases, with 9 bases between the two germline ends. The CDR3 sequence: CASSEGGPSYEQYF. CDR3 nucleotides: TGCGCCAGCAGTGAAGGAGGGCCCTCCTACGAGCAGTACTTC.

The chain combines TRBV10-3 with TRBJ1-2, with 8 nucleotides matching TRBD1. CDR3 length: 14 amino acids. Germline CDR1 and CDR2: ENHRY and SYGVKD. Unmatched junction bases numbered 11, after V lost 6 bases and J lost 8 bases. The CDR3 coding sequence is TGTGCCATCAGCCCGACAGGGGAAGGGGGGGGCTACACCTTC. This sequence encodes CAISPTGEGGGYTF.